The 14 T cell receptor beta chains reported below all come from one sample, sequenced in a study of siplizumab effects on memory and regulatory T cells. Profiling relied on immunoSEQ multiplex PCR, and the TCRdb table lists in-frame clones only, not all of them. The data hold around 68,000 clones, with about 87% observed a single time. Specimen: Tregs sorted from blood. The receptors shown here come from a human donor in good health.

CDR3 DNA: TGCGCCAGCAGCCCCCTGAGAGGGGGGGGAGAGACCCAGTACTTC. It yields the protein CASSPLRGGGETQYF. The chain combines TRBV5-1 with TRBJ2-5, with a possible D match to TRBD2 (7 bases). Between the trimmed V and J ends, which lost 4 bases and 4 bases, there was a span of 17 bases. Germline CDR1 is SGHRS and CDR2 is YFSETQ. The CDR3 is 15 amino acids.

This rearrangement joins TRBV5-1 to TRBJ2-5; no clear D gene. CDR1 is SGHRS and CDR2 is YFSETQ in the germline V gene. The CDR3 has 11 amino acids. Trimming shortened V by 5 bases and J by 2 bases, and 4 bases separated the two germline ends. CDR3 sequence reads: CASSIQETQYF. For the CDR3, the DNA is TGCGCCAGCAGTATTCAAGAGACCCAGTACTTC.

The chain carries TRBV10-2 and TRBJ1-5, with D maybe TRBD1 (5 bases). From germline, CDR1 is WSHSY and CDR2 SAAADI. The CDR3 spans 15 residues. V lost 6 bases and J lost 3, with 15 bases in between. CDR3 sequence: CASRNMGRNNQPQHF. Here the CDR3 DNA reads TGCGCCAGCAGGAATATGGGACGGAACAATCAGCCCCAGCATTTT.

V usage is TRBV30 and J usage is TRBJ1-6; tentative D call: TRBD1 (5 bases). Germline CDR1 GTSNPN, CDR2 SVGIG (reference sequence). Trimming took off 4 bases at V and 2 bases at J, with 12 bases between the two ends. The CDR3 runs to 15 residues. Here the CDR3 DNA reads TGTGCCTGGACCGGAAGGGACCCCTATAATTCACCCCTCCACTTT. Protein: CAWTGRDPYNSPLHF.

This chain connects TRBV5-1 to TRBJ2-5, with D possibly TRBD2 on 5 matching bases. There are 15 residues in the CDR3. With 2 bases removed from V and 1 base from J, the gap between germline ends came to 12 bases. Germline CDR1 SGHRS, CDR2 YFSETQ. The CDR3 DNA follows: TGCGCCAGCAGCTTAGGAGGCCCGATCCAAGAGACCCAGTACTTC. Amino acids: CASSLGGPIQETQYF.

V is TRBV23-1 and J is TRBJ2-4; possibly TRBD2 for D (5 bases). TRBV23-1 is an open reading frame, and its role is uncertain. V was pared by 7 bases and J by 8 bases, with 12 bases between. The CDR3 runs to 12 residues. The CDR3 nucleotides are TGCGCCAGCAATCCCGAGGGAGACATTCAGTACTTC. Translating gives CASNPEGDIQYF.

The rearrangement uses TRBV5-6 and TRBJ2-2, with TRBD2 identical over 8 bases. J was trimmed by 1 base and V by 5 bases; bases with no gene match: 10. CDR1 is SGHDT and CDR2 is YYEEEE in the germline V gene. There are 17 residues in the CDR3. CDR3 loop: CASSQSGSSWNTGELFF. In nucleotides, the CDR3 is TGTGCCAGCAGTCAAAGCGGGAGTTCCTGGAACACCGGGGAGCTGTTTTTT. The entire variable domain, with the rest obtained from reference TRBV5-6 and TRBJ2-2, is as follows: DAGVTQSPTHLIKTRGQQVTLRCSPKSGHDTVSWYQQALGQGPQFIFQYYEEEERQRGNFPDRFSGHQFPNYSSELNVNALLLGDSALYLCASSQSGSSWNTGELFFGEGSRLTVL.

The rearrangement links TRBV10-2 to TRBJ1-2; D is unclear. Germline V gene data show CDR1 as WSHSY and CDR2 as SAAADI. Trimming left V 3 bases short and J 8 bases short, with 16 bases between. This CDR3 is 14 amino acids long. CDR3 protein: CASSDPGPSRGYTF. The CDR3 region has the DNA TGCGCCAGCAGTGATCCGGGTCCGTCGAGAGGCTACACCTTC.

The rearrangement links TRBV5-4 to TRBJ2-3, with D uncertain. This CDR3 is 14 amino acids long. CDR1 SGHNT and CDR2 YYREEE come from the germline V gene (reference sequence). V lost 3 bases and J lost 2, with 10 bases in between. Here the CDR3 reads CASSSGPYTDTQYF. As DNA, the CDR3 is TGTGCCAGCAGCTCCGGGCCCTACACAGATACGCAGTATTTT.

This clone was found once. The chain carries TRBV11-2 and TRBJ2-7, with D perhaps matching TRBD2 (5 bases). Germline V gene sequence: CDR1 SGHAT, CDR2 FQNNGV. This CDR3 spans 13 amino acids. V shed 4 bases and J shed 2 bases, with 9 bases lying between them. The CDR3 nucleotides are TGTGCCAGCAGCTCCGGACTCACCTACGAGCAGTACTTC. Translating gives CASSSGLTYEQYF.

This chain links TRBV10-3 with TRBJ1-1, with D possibly TRBD1 on 6 matching bases. Between the trimmed V and J ends, which lost 0 bases and 7 bases, there was a span of 18 bases. The CDR3 length is 16 residues. Looked up from germline, CDR1 is ENHRY and CDR2 is SYGVKD. The CDR3 DNA sequence: TGTGCCATCAGTGAGTCACTGGGGGCCAACAGGATTGAAGCTTTCTTT. Encoded protein: CAISESLGANRIEAFF.

This clone was observed a single time. The gene calls are TRBV29-1 and TRBJ1-4, with D unclear. Germline V gene sequence: CDR1 SQVTM, CDR2 ANQGSEA. The CDR3 covers 11 residues. CDR3 nucleotides: TGCACCGCAGAACTTAATGAAAAACTGTTTTTT. Amino acids: CTAELNEKLFF.

J is TRBJ2-1 and V is TRBV28; the D is unclear. The germline CDR1 and CDR2 sequences are MDHEN and SYDVKM. V lost 5 bases and J lost 9, with 17 bases in between. The CDR3 has 14 amino acids. CDR3 sequence: CASSRPLLVGEQFF. The CDR3 region has the DNA TGTGCCAGCAGTCGCCCTCTACTCGTAGGTGAGCAGTTCTTC.

The CDR3 sequence is CAWSVRSPPSEAFF. CDR3 nucleotide sequence: TGTGCCTGGAGTGTACGAAGCCCACCCTCTGAAGCTTTCTTT. The chain is built from TRBV30 and TRBJ1-1; D gene uncertain. The V end lost 0 bases, the J end lost 6 bases, and 14 bases lay between the germline ends. The CDR3 has 14 residues. The germline V gene has CDR1 GTSNPN and CDR2 SVGIG (reference sequence).